This passage covers 25 T cell receptor beta chains from one sample sequenced in a study of blood T cell repertoires in COVID-19. Libraries were prepared by immunoSEQ multiplex PCR; TCRdb keeps only in-frame clonotypes and omits some of them. The table includes around 250,000 clones, around nine tenths detected once. The sample was peripheral blood. These receptor sequences come from a woman in her thirties or forties who had recovered from COVID-19.

The chain recombines TRBV29-1 with TRBJ2-5, with D uncertain. The germline CDR1 and CDR2 sequences are SQVTM and ANQGSEA. The CDR3 runs 14 residues. V was pared by 4 bases and J by 1 base, with 13 bases between. The CDR3 nucleotides are TGCAGCGTTGGGCACCCGGGTATCCAAGAGACCCAGTACTTC. It yields the protein CSVGHPGIQETQYF.

The chain is built from TRBV28 and TRBJ1-4; maybe TRBD1 (5 bases). Trimming left V 8 bases short and J 4 bases short, with 8 bases between. The CDR3 totals 12 residues. Germline assignment: CDR1 MDHEN and CDR2 SYDVKM. Here the CDR3 DNA reads TGTGCCAGCCGACAGAGTAATGAAAAACTGTTTTTT. Its protein is CASRQSNEKLFF.

This clone was recorded once. The V gene is TRBV5-6, the J gene TRBJ2-1; 7 bases map to TRBD2. The CDR3 spans 17 residues. Germline V CDR1 and CDR2: SGHDT, YYEEEE. J gave up 0 bases and V 3 bases, and 9 bases lay outside the gene matches. CDR3 loop: CASSYLSGGSSYNEQFF. The CDR3 region has the DNA TGTGCCAGCAGCTACCTATCCGGGGGGAGCTCCTACAATGAGCAGTTCTTC.

The chain carries TRBV5-4 and TRBJ2-1; 10 nucleotides line up with TRBD2. CDR1 is SGHNT and CDR2 is YYREEE in the germline V gene (reference sequence). The junction had 4 bases not matched to a gene; V was cut back by 0 bases and J by 4 bases. This CDR3 comprises 16 residues. This CDR3 reads CASSLGGTSAYNEQFF. DNA for the CDR3: TGTGCCAGCAGCTTGGGTGGGACTAGCGCTTACAATGAGCAGTTCTTC.

V and J are TRBV24-1 and TRBJ2-2; 8 nucleotides line up with TRBD1. CDR3 length equals 15 residues. The trim removed 3 bases at V and 3 bases at J, leaving 2 bases unmatched. Germline-derived CDR1 and CDR2 are KGHDR and SFDVKD. CDR3 nucleotides: TGTGCCACCAGTGATGTACAGGGGGACACCGGGGAGCTGTTTTTT. It specifies CATSDVQGDTGELFF.

The chain employs TRBV20-1 and TRBJ1-5; unclear D gene. This CDR3 is built from 13 residues. With 3 bases removed from V and 0 bases from J, the gap between germline ends came to 6 bases. The germline CDR1 and CDR2 sequences are DFQATT and SNEGSKA (reference sequence). This CDR3 reads CSASLYSNQPQHF. DNA of the CDR3: TGCAGTGCTAGTTTGTATAGCAATCAGCCCCAGCATTTT.

The V gene is TRBV14, the J gene TRBJ2-3; 12 nucleotides agree with TRBD2. CDR1 is SGHDN, CDR2 FVKESK, per germline. Trimming removed 2 bases from V and 1 base from J; junction bases left unmatched: 10. The CDR3 covers 19 residues. For the CDR3, the DNA is TGTGCCAGCAGCCAACGAATACTAGCGGGAGGTCTCGGCACAGATACGCAGTATTTT. It specifies CASSQRILAGGLGTDTQYF.

The chain recombines TRBV2 with TRBJ1-5; perhaps TRBD1 as D (5 bases). Trimming removed 0 bases from V and 1 base from J, with 10 bases in between. Germline CDR1 and CDR2: SNHLY and FYNNEI. The CDR3 has 16 amino acids. The CDR3 DNA reads as TGTGCCAGCAGTGAAGCTGGGGCTCTGAGCAATCAGCCCCAGCATTTT. Protein product: CASSEAGALSNQPQHF.

This clone was counted once. The V and J genes are TRBV1 and TRBJ2-2; TRBD2 is the table's D call and was not checked against the DNA. TRBV1 is classified as a pseudogene. This CDR3 comprises 19 residues. This CDR3 is CTSSQVPLKSGRDTGELFF. The DNA for the CDR3 is TGCACCAGCAGCCAGGTCCCTCTCAAAAGCGGGAGAGATACCGGGGAGCTGTTTTTT.

This chain links TRBV27 with TRBJ1-2; D might be TRBD1 (6 bases). V was shortened by 5 bases and J by 7 bases, with 17 bases between the two germline ends. The CDR3 has 14 residues. The germline CDR1 and CDR2 sequences are MNHEY and SMNVEV (reference sequence). CDR3 residues: CASSENRAVGGYTF. The DNA of the CDR3 is TGTGCCAGCAGTGAGAACAGGGCCGTGGGTGGCTACACCTTC.

The rearrangement links TRBV21-1 to TRBJ1-2. TRBV21-1 is a documented pseudogene. CDR3 size: 12 residues. CDR3 in DNA: TGTGCCAGCAGGAGACTACGGTATGGCTACACCTTC. This encodes CASRRLRYGYTF.

J is TRBJ1-3 and V is TRBV3-1 (or the pseudogene TRBV3-2), with TRBD1 matching 7 bases. CDR1 and CDR2 (germline): LGHDT, YNNKEL (reference sequence). Trimming removed 4 bases from V and 0 bases from J; junction bases left unmatched: 6. The length of the CDR3 is 16 residues. CDR3 coding DNA: TGTGCCAGCAGCCCCGGGACAGAAAGCTCTGGAAACACCATATATTTT. Translated, it gives CASSPGTESSGNTIYF.

The chain combines TRBV9 with TRBJ2-1, with TRBD2 matching over 8 bases. The CDR3 totals 15 residues. CDR1 is SGDLS and CDR2 is YYNGEE in the germline V gene. J was trimmed by 6 bases and V by 1 base; bases with no gene match: 6. CDR3 residues: CASSVRAGVPNEQFF. The CDR3 coding sequence is TGTGCCAGCAGCGTAAGAGCGGGAGTGCCCAATGAGCAGTTCTTC.

The rearrangement joins TRBV18 to TRBJ2-7, with 7 bases matching TRBD2. With V trimmed by 5 bases and J by 3 bases, 4 bases remained unmatched. CDR1 is KGHSH and CDR2 is LQKENI in the germline V gene. The CDR3 totals 13 residues. The CDR3 here is CASSNGGDYEQYF. The CDR3 DNA is TGTGCCAGCTCAAATGGGGGGGACTACGAGCAGTACTTC.

This chain links TRBV24-1 with TRBJ2-7, with TRBD1 matching over 8 bases. Germline V gene sequence: CDR1 KGHDR, CDR2 SFDVKD. This CDR3 has 14 amino acids. V trimming: 6 bases; J trimming: 2 bases; junction bases outside the gene matches: 5. For the CDR3, the DNA is TGTGCCACCAGTACCGGGACAGGAGCCTACGAGCAGTACTTC. Translation: CATSTGTGAYEQYF.

V gene TRBV6-1 combines with J gene TRBJ1-5, with 9 bases fitting TRBD1. This CDR3 contains 16 residues. Germline values: CDR1 MNHNS, CDR2 SASEGT. V shed 0 bases, J shed 7 bases, and the junction held 7 bases outside the gene matches. The CDR3 here is CASSEAQGAENQPQHF. CDR3 bases: TGTGCCAGCAGTGAAGCACAGGGGGCCGAAAACCAGCCCCAGCATTTT.

The gene calls are TRBV19 and TRBJ2-3; 7 bases fit TRBD2. Unmatched junction bases numbered 13, after V lost 10 bases and J lost 0 bases. Germline V lookup: CDR1 LNHDA, CDR2 SQIVND (reference sequence). The CDR3 has 16 residues. CDR3 nucleotide sequence: TGTGCCACCAAGTACGGGGCAGCGGGGAGCACAGATACGCAGTATTTT. The encoded protein is CATKYGAAGSTDTQYF.

The sample holds a few counts of this clone. The V and J genes are TRBV19 and TRBJ2-7; TRBD1 agrees at 10 bases. Germline CDR1 reads LNHDA; CDR2 reads SQIVND (reference sequence). This CDR3 is built from 16 residues. J lost 4 bases, V lost 4 bases, and 10 bases had no gene match. CDR3 nucleotide sequence: TGTGCCAGTAGTAAGCCGGGACAGGGGCCACCTTACGAGCAGTACTTC. Its translation: CASSKPGQGPPYEQYF.

This rearrangement joins TRBV27 to TRBJ2-2; 10 bases agree with TRBD1. Losses at the gene ends were 5 bases for V and 7 bases for J; bases not matched to a gene: 13. Germline CDR1 MNHEY, CDR2 SMNVEV (reference sequence). The CDR3 is 17 amino acids. The CDR3 here is CASSPYWTGGSVGELFF. CDR3 DNA sequence: TGTGCCAGCAGTCCGTATTGGACAGGGGGTAGTGTCGGGGAGCTGTTTTTT.

This chain uses TRBV7-9 with TRBJ2-1; the match to TRBD2 covers 12 bases. The CDR3 has 15 amino acids. Germline V gene data show CDR1 as SEHNR and CDR2 as FQNEAQ (reference sequence). V gave up 4 bases and J gave up 8 bases; unmatched junction bases: 6. The CDR3 DNA reads TGTGCCAGCAGCTCGGGGACTAGCGGGTTCCATGAGCAGTTCTTC. It encodes CASSSGTSGFHEQFF.

The gene calls are TRBV24-1 and TRBJ1-1; D gene unclear. V dropped 7 bases and J dropped 11 bases, with 10 bases sitting between them. The CDR3 is 10 residues long. Germline CDR1 and CDR2: KGHDR and SFDVKD. The CDR3 bases are TGTGCCACCAGGGTTACTCGTGCTTTCTTT. Its translation: CATRVTRAFF.

The chain is built from TRBV24-1 and TRBJ2-2; no reliable D call. This CDR3 contains 15 residues. The V and J ends lost 8 bases and 0 bases respectively, with 12 bases between them. Germline V gives CDR1 KGHDR, CDR2 SFDVKD. The CDR3 coding sequence is TGTGCCACCAAGGCGCGCGGTTCGAACACCGGGGAGCTGTTTTTT. This translates into CATKARGSNTGELFF.

This chain joins TRBV5-3 and TRBJ2-1, with a weak D call TRBD2 (8 bases). TRBV5-3 has ORF status, its function being uncertain. This CDR3 is built from 18 residues. Trimming took 5 bases from V and 7 from J, leaving 28 bases between them. Here the CDR3 reads CARRPQGGSGRPRNEQFF. The CDR3 nucleotides are TGTGCCAGAAGACCTCAGGGGGGGAGCGGGAGACCCCGGAATGAGCAGTTCTTC.

This clone was observed a handful of times. The chain couples TRBV2 to TRBJ2-5; 7 bases are shared with TRBD2. The J segment lost 2 bases and the V segment lost 0 bases, leaving 6 bases of the junction unmatched. Looked up from germline, CDR1 is SNHLY and CDR2 is FYNNEI. The CDR3 length is 16 residues. Written as DNA, the CDR3 is TGTGCCAGCAGTGAAGCCGGAGCAGCGGGGCAAGAGACCCAGTACTTC. It yields the protein CASSEAGAAGQETQYF.

The V gene is TRBV18, the J gene TRBJ1-1; tentatively, D is TRBD1 (5 bases). This CDR3 contains 18 residues. Germline V gives CDR1 KGHSH, CDR2 LQKENI. With 2 bases removed from V and 0 bases from J, the gap between germline ends came to 19 bases. The CDR3 nucleotides read TGTGCCAGCTCACCAGGACTCCTGGGCGGGGCGATGAACACTGAAGCTTTCTTT. This translates into CASSPGLLGGAMNTEAFF.